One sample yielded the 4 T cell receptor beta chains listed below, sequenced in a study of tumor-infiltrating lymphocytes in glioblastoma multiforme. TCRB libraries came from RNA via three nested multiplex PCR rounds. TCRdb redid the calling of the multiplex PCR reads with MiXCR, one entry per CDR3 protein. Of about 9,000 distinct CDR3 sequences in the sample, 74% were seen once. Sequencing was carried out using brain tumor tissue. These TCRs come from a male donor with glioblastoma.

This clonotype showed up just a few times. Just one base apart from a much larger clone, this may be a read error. CDR3 nucleotide sequence: TGTGCCAGCAGTTTAGGTAGGGGGCCCAGTCAGCCCCAGCATTTT. This encodes CASSLGRGPSQPQHF. The chain uses TRBV28 and TRBJ1-5; TRBD1 matches 7 bases. The germline CDR1 and CDR2 sequences are MDHEN and SYDVKM. With V trimmed by 2 bases and J by 6 bases, 7 bases remained unmatched. The CDR3 totals 15 residues.

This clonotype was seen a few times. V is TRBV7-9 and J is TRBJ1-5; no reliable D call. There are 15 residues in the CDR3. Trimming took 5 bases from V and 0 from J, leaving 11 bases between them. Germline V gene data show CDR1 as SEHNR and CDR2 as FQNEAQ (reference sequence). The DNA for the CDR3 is TGTGCCAGCAGCCCTTCGGGGAATAGCAATCAGCCCCAGCATTTT. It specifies CASSPSGNSNQPQHF.

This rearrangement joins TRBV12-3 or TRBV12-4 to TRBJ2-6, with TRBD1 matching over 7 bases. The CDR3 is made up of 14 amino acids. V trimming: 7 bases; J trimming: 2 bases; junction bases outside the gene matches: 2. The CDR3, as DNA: TGTGCCAGCACCACAGGGGCTGGGGCCAACGTCCTGACTTTC. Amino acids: CASTTGAGANVLTF.

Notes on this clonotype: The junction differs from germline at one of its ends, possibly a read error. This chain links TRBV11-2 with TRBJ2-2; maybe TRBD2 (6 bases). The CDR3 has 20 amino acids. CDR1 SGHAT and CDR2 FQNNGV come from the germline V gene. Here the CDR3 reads CASTPSFGQGLALNIGELFF. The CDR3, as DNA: TGTGCCAGCACCCCATCATTCGGCCAAGGGCTAGCGCTAAACATCGGGGAGCTGTTTTTT.